Sequencing of this TCR beta chain was carried out in a study of T cell responses to AZD1222 COVID-19 vaccine (dated by TCRdb to about 2021). Background on the whole study: A total of over 230 trial participants underwent TCR sequencing, of whom 200 to 220 received two doses of AZD1222 and around 25 received two doses of the MenACWY control vaccine. Trial participants were enrolled by age into subgroups of 18-55, 56-69 and 70-plus years, and around 150, 29 and 61 TCR-sequenced participants, respectively, were included in these subgroups.

A note on this clone: It has no known antigen specificity. Nothing much larger sits one base from this clone, and base qualities are not available.

The V end gives up 4 bases and the J end 6 bases, leaving 13 bases in the junction not matched to a gene. There are 16 amino acids in the CDR3, from cysteine to phenylalanine inclusive. The DNA shown is the 48-base CDR3, in frame from base 1. CDR1 SGHRS and CDR2 YFSETQ are derived from the germline V gene. General study outcomes and caveats: After two AZD1222 doses, both the breadth and the depth of spike-specific TCRs were significantly higher than at day 0 and than in MenACWY recipients. The vaccine-associated CD4 TCRs covered the entire spike protein, and the dominant responses fell in regions 160-218 and 743-854. Participants were mostly white British and included more females than males, and it was suggested by the authors that clonal diversity may have been underestimated. Because no day 14 peak-response samples were available, repertoires were characterized only after the peak T cell response. Conclusions about previously exposed vaccinees are limited, since just a handful of AZD1222 recipients were seropositive for SARS-CoV-2 at baseline. The 56-69-year group was small, and its depth increase did not reach significance, likely because of low power. Reportedly, close to half of the unique spike-specific TCRs recognized epitopes lying outside the regions that are mutated in the B.1.351 and B.1.1.7 variants.

In light of the paper, this sample's time point label describes: about 28 days (+/-7) after the second vaccine dose. AZD1222 recipients with second doses at about 4 weeks or about 12 weeks were pooled, because spike-specific TCR depth and breadth did not differ between schedules. The vaccinee samples were drawn from two UK trials, COV001 and COV002, one of which was a single-blind randomized controlled phase 2/3 trial testing AZD1222 (ChAdOx1 nCoV-19) in healthy adults. Trial participant PBMC samples were collected at day 0 and day 28 after the second dose for TCRbeta chain sequencing. The CDR3 regions of human TCRbeta chains were subjected to immunosequencing. On the authors' methods: TCRs in the repertoires were compared against a reference library of SARS-CoV-2-specific TCRs that had been generated with the MIRA antigen-specificity platform. Breadth was defined as the fraction of unique TCRs that were SARS-CoV-2-associated. Depth was defined as the fraction of total T cells that were SARS-CoV-2-associated. Using the MIRA data, each spike-specific TCR was mapped to the spike region that the TCR reacts to and placed in a CD4 or CD8 class. Log10-transformed breadth and depth values were compared by one-way ANOVA with Sidak's multiple comparisons tests. Imported from immuneACCESS, the table was reduced by TCRdb to in-frame sequences with V and J called. These copies leave out some clones; in studies compared against another copy, an unresolved V gene accounts for under half, and the cause of the remainder is not known. That table is the source of V, J and clone size, and D and trimming were worked out from the DNA. The sample table holds fewer than 110,000 clones, of which about 90% were seen once. Roughly a tenth of the sample is in the top ten clones.

The rearranged chain carries TRBV5-1 and TRBJ2-7; 10 bases in the middle match TRBD2. The origin of this receptor is an adult who received the AZD1222 COVID-19 vaccine. The material was peripheral blood, obtained 28 days after the second AZD1222 dose. The sequenced DNA is TGCGCCAGCAGCCCCATGAGGCTAGCGGGAGCATCCGAGCAGTACTTC. It is translated as CASSPMRLAGASEQYF.